What follows is one TCR beta chain and its context. What it recognizes is unknown. A much larger clone is a single base away; this may be a read error. The data belong to a study of regulatory T cells in long-lasting Graves disease. Whole-study findings and limits: Study of thyroid tissue was not done, with only peripheral blood studied.

CDR1 MNHEY and CDR2 SVGEGT come from the germline V gene. This CDR3 region has 16 residues. Arm-PCR of CDR3 regions and iRepertoire HTBI primers were the basis on which TCR beta libraries were built. MiXCR, applied by TCRdb to the multiplex PCR reads, yields one record per CDR3 protein. The sample holds roughly 400,000 distinct CDR3 sequences, under 25% seen once. The time point: persistent/refractory GD, antithyroid drugs over 5 years with positive TRAb. RNA extracted from PBMCs served as the sequencing template. Peripheral blood, 7 to 9.5 milliliters of it, was drawn into EDTA tubes. This TCR was recovered from a female donor with Graves disease. Sequencing was performed on peripheral blood mononuclear cells (PBMCs), taken when the disease was refractory, from a patient treated with antithyroid drugs. The gene calls are TRBV6-2 or TRBV6-3 and TRBJ1-4; D gene uncertain. CDR3 coding DNA: TGTGCCAGCGGTTACCGCGGTTACAGCCCCAATGAAAAACTGTTTTTT. It translates to CASGYRGYSPNEKLFF.